Reported below is one T cell receptor beta chain. Its cognate antigen has yet to be identified. The record has no base qualities; no much larger clone is one base away. This sample is drawn from a study of shared clonotypes between healthy human individuals (TCRdb year 2020). Turning to the overall study: A couple of women and a few men aged 18 to 49 years were included in the cohort. Per donor, leukapheresis produced somewhere between about 0.8 and 9.5 billion PBMCs. To estimate repertoire size and how much clonotype sharing occurs between individuals, the study deeply sequenced the blood TCR repertoires of five healthy adults. Libraries were prepared and TCR repertoires were sequenced by different laboratories using diverse techniques, in order to increase sequencing depth and limit assay-specific biases. On the study overall, not on this receptor specifically: Because the study included a small number of donors, the genetic and exposure-history diversity represented was limited. Pairwise subsampling led to the expectation that sequencing depth would affect the degree of clonotype sharing among donors. Sampling was restricted to blood, and TCR repertoires in tissues likely differ from the TCR repertoires found in blood.

V trim: 2 bases; J trim: 2 bases; unmatched bases: 4. The cysteine opens and the phenylalanine closes a CDR3 of 15 amino acids. The retained sequence is limited to the CDR3, 45 bases, with the frame set at the first base. The germline V gene provides CDR1 SGDLS and CDR2 YYNGEE. The donors were healthy, HIV-negative adults who had no recently reported acute infections or vaccinations. Every donor was a Caucasian adult living in Nashville, Tennessee, USA. For unsorted samples, tens of millions of PBMCs were counted, and genomic DNA was extracted using the QIAamp DNA Blood Mini kit. Blood was collected by leukapheresis, and PBMCs were isolated by Ficoll-Histopaque density gradient centrifugation and then cryopreserved in liquid nitrogen vapor phase. TCR CDR3 regions were amplified from genomic DNA by multiplex PCR using the deep immunoSEQ assay. Extracted genomic DNA from each cell subset was spread evenly across all wells of several immunoSEQ 96-well plates, with each plate serving as a replicate. For unsorted PBMC, roughly 300 ng of genomic DNA, equivalent to about 30,000 T cell genomes, went into each replicate PCR. Ten immunoSEQ deep assay plates were used to sequence unsorted PBMC genomic DNA. The purified libraries were quantified using a Qubit 3.0 fluorometer, sized with a Bioanalyzer 2100, and then quantified again using the KAPA Library Quantification kit. Every immunoSEQ 96-well plate was sequenced on a separate single-read 150-cycle Illumina NextSeq 550 flow cell. For the original study's pipeline: Because the immunoSEQ output held only junctional sequences and lacked quality scores, the filtering could not match the filtering applied to full-length reads. Sequences were annotated with PyIR, a Python wrapper for IgBLAST v1.9, using IMGT germline references to assign V/J genes and CDR3. Reads with weak V/J assignments (E-value above 1e-6), missing CDR3, stop codons, out-of-frame junctions, or ambiguous translated residues were removed. V3J clonotypes were defined as sequences sharing an identical inferred V gene, J gene, and CDR3 amino acid sequence. The percentage overlap between two repertoires was calculated by dividing the number of shared unique clonotypes by the size of the smaller repertoire. Three approaches were used to assess repertoire richness: RTK rarefaction, the Chao1 estimator, and Recon v2.1 estimates of unobserved clonotypes. TCRdb mirrors the immuneACCESS table, restricted to in-frame sequences. Some clones are absent from its copies; in checked studies, under half trace to an unresolved V gene, and the reason for the others is unknown. The V and J calls and clone size are taken from that table; D and trimming were inferred from the DNA. Recorded for this sample are some 470,000 clones; 75% to 85% of them occurred a single time. Over 10% of the sample rests with the top ten.

The sequence is built from TRBV9 and TRBJ2-5, and 9 junctional nucleotides match TRBD1. Sequenced material: PBMCs. This receptor was obtained from a woman aged 40 to 50 in good health. Some clones in this sample may be carry-over from other donors' samples. In nucleotides, the sequence is TGTGCCAGCAGCGTTACAGGGGGCGGTCAAGAGACCCAGTACTTC. This translates into CASSVTGGGQETQYF.